This passage covers 27 T cell receptor beta chains from one sample sequenced in a study of PD-L1 blockade in urothelial cancer. Time point indicated: pretreatment peripheral blood. Profiling relied on immunoSEQ multiplex PCR, and the TCRdb table lists in-frame clones only, not all of them. The sample includes about 53,000 clones, about 83% of them seen just once. The source material was PBMCs, sampled around atezolizumab (anti-PD-L1) treatment. Receptors originate from a woman aged 55-70 years with urothelial cancer.

This chain joins TRBV6-6 and TRBJ2-4, with a weak D call TRBD2 (5 bases). This CDR3 region has 16 residues. Germline V CDR1 and CDR2: MNHNY, SVGAGI (reference sequence). Trimming cost V 5 bases and J 0 bases, with 14 bases left between them. The CDR3 sequence is CASSPETTLAKNIQYF. The CDR3 DNA reads as TGTGCCAGCAGTCCCGAGACTACATTAGCCAAAAACATTCAGTACTTC.

The rearrangement links TRBV7-9 to TRBJ2-7; D unresolved. CDR1 and CDR2 (germline): SEHNR, FQNEAQ (reference sequence). The V and J ends lost 4 bases and 0 bases respectively, with 13 bases between them. This CDR3 comprises 15 residues. CDR3 sequence (DNA): TGTGCCAGCAGCTCACTTGACCGGAGCTCCTACGAGCAGTACTTC. Translating gives CASSSLDRSSYEQYF. The whole variable domain, remainder taken from reference TRBV7-9 and TRBJ2-7, is DTGVSQNPRHKITKRGQNVTFRCDPISEHNRLYWYRQTLGQGPEFLTYFQNEAQLEKSRLLSDRFSAERPKGSFSTLEIQRTEQGDSAMYLCASSSLDRSSYEQYFGPGTRLTVT.

The chain combines TRBV6-5 with TRBJ2-7; D uncertain. The CDR3 has 14 residues. Germline V gene data show CDR1 as MNHEY and CDR2 as SVGAGI. V lost 11 bases and J lost 0, with 17 bases in between. CDR3 nucleotide sequence: TGTGCCCCCTCAACCGGGTCGAGCTCCTACGAGCAGTACTTC. Residues: CAPSTGSSSYEQYF.

V is TRBV7-9 and J is TRBJ1-2; 7 positions match TRBD1. The CDR3 loop spans 15 amino acids. The germline V gene has CDR1 SEHNR and CDR2 FQNEAQ (reference sequence). With 0 bases clipped from V and 6 bases from J, the junction kept 7 bases outside the gene matches. The CDR3 DNA reads TGTGCCAGCAGCTTAGCCCCGACAGGGTCACATGGCTACACCTTC. This translates into CASSLAPTGSHGYTF.

The chain carries TRBV9 and TRBJ2-3, with D perhaps matching TRBD1 (5 bases). CDR1 and CDR2 (germline): SGDLS, YYNGEE. V dropped 3 bases and J dropped 0 bases, with 14 bases sitting between them. The CDR3 is 16 residues long. In DNA form, the CDR3 reads TGTGCCAGCAGCGCCAACAAAGGGGCTAGCACAGATACGCAGTATTTT. It yields the protein CASSANKGASTDTQYF. The full variable domain, completed using reference TRBV9 and TRBJ2-3, is DSGVTQTPKHLITATGQRVTLRCSPRSGDLSVYWYQQSLDQGLQFLIQYYNGEERAKGNILERFSAQQFPDLHSELNLSSLELGDSALYFCASSANKGASTDTQYFGPGTRLTVL.

The chain employs TRBV5-1 and TRBJ2-2; 8 bases agree with TRBD2. Per the germline V gene, CDR1 is SGHRS and CDR2 is YFSETQ. V lost 2 bases to trimming and J lost 4 bases; unmatched junction nucleotides: 7. This CDR3 comprises 16 residues. The CDR3 here is CASSLTGTRSTGELFF. CDR3 in DNA: TGCGCCAGCAGCTTAACCGGGACTAGGAGCACCGGGGAGCTGTTTTTT.

For the CDR3, the DNA is TGTGCCATCAGTGATACCAAGGGGCTCGACAATGAGCAGTTCTTC. It encodes CAISDTKGLDNEQFF. The chain carries TRBV10-3 and TRBJ2-1, with a possible D match to TRBD1 (5 bases). The CDR3 sequence is 15 residues long. Germline values: CDR1 ENHRY, CDR2 SYGVKD. Trimming removed 3 bases at V and 5 bases at J, with 14 bases between.

The chain uses TRBV5-4 and TRBJ2-7; 12 nucleotides align to TRBD2. The CDR3 is made up of 17 amino acids. Trimming cost V 4 bases and J 5 bases; bases outside gene matches: 13. The germline CDR1 and CDR2 sequences are SGHNT and YYREEE (reference sequence). The CDR3 here is CASSPGPLAGGPNEQYF. In DNA, the CDR3 is TGTGCCAGCAGCCCCGGCCCACTAGCGGGAGGCCCCAACGAGCAGTACTTC.

The chain recombines TRBV4-2 with TRBJ2-1; 15 bases align to TRBD2. CDR3 length equals 18 residues. Per germline, CDR1 LGHNA and CDR2 YNFKEQ. After removal of 5 bases from V and 2 bases from J, the junction contained 7 bases not matched to a gene. This chain's CDR3 is CASSGRTSGGAPYNEQFF. Here the CDR3 DNA reads TGTGCCAGCAGCGGACGGACTAGCGGGGGGGCCCCCTACAATGAGCAGTTCTTC.

The gene calls are TRBV15 and TRBJ2-7; tentative D call: TRBD1 (7 bases). The V and J ends lost 1 base and 3 bases respectively, with 13 bases between them. The germline CDR1 and CDR2 sequences are LNHNV and YYDKDF (reference sequence). The CDR3 length is 15 residues. The CDR3 loop is CATSRGGGTDYEQYF. The CDR3 bases are TGTGCCACCAGCAGAGGGGGCGGGACAGACTACGAGCAGTACTTC.

This chain uses TRBV7-6 with TRBJ1-6; TRBD1 might be the D (5 bases). The CDR3 spans 21 residues. Trimming pared 0 bases from V and 0 bases from J, leaving 21 bases between. From germline, CDR1 is SGHVS and CDR2 FNYEAQ. CDR3 DNA sequence: TGTGCCAGCAGCTTAGCGGTTAGGGGCAGAAGGACGAGCTCCTATAATTCACCCCTCCACTTT. Encoded protein: CASSLAVRGRRTSSYNSPLHF. The whole variable domain, remainder taken from reference TRBV7-6 and TRBJ1-6, is GAGVSQSPRYKVTKRGQDVALRCDPISGHVSLYWYRQALGQGPEFLTYFNYEAQQDKSGLPNDRFSAERPEGSISTLTIQRTEQRDSAMYRCASSLAVRGRRTSSYNSPLHFGNGTRLTVT.

The chain combines TRBV11-3 with TRBJ2-1; 9 bases fit TRBD2. CDR3 length: 15 residues. The ends lost 5 bases at V and 7 bases at J; junction bases unmatched: 9. Germline V gene data show CDR1 as SGHNT and CDR2 as YENEEA. The CDR3 region has the DNA TGTGCCAGCAGCCGCGGGGGGGCCTATTCAAATGAGCAGTTCTTC. The encoded protein is CASSRGGAYSNEQFF.

This clone was detected only a few times. The chain couples TRBV6-5 to TRBJ1-2, with 9 bases identical to TRBD1. The CDR3 length is 16 residues. Germline loops: CDR1 MNHEY, CDR2 SVGAGI. Losses at the gene ends were 2 bases for V and 7 bases for J; bases not matched to a gene: 11. In DNA form, the CDR3 reads TGTGCCAGCAGTTACACAGGGGGCGCGGTGAGTGGTGGCTACACCTTC. Translating it yields CASSYTGGAVSGGYTF.

V is TRBV27 and J is TRBJ1-5, with D hard to call. Germline lookup yields CDR1 MNHEY and CDR2 SMNVEV (reference sequence). The V end lost 4 bases, the J end lost 0 bases, and 7 bases lay between the germline ends. The CDR3 length is 14 residues. The CDR3 is CASSSKNSNQPQHF. The CDR3 nucleotides are TGTGCCAGCAGTTCAAAAAATAGCAATCAGCCCCAGCATTTT.

The J gene is TRBJ2-1, the V gene TRBV21-1; TRBD2, the D gene given by the table, was not confirmed from the DNA. TRBV21-1 is termed a pseudogene. CDR3 length equals 16 residues. CDR3: CASSKGGTSGNNEQFF. DNA of the CDR3: TGTGCCAGCAGCAAAGGCGGGACTAGCGGGAACAATGAGCAGTTCTTC.

J is TRBJ2-7 and V is TRBV12-5; 8 nucleotides match TRBD2. V trimming: 1 base; J trimming: 2 bases; junction bases outside the gene matches: 4. Germline V gene lookup returns CDR1 LGHNT and CDR2 FRNRAP. This CDR3 has 15 residues. In DNA form, the CDR3 reads TGTGCTAGTGGTTTGGGAACTAGCGGTCCCTACGAGCAGTACTTC. Residues: CASGLGTSGPYEQYF.

This clone was found once. V usage is TRBV9 and J usage is TRBJ2-1, with TRBD2 identical over 9 bases. With V trimmed by 0 bases and J by 8 bases, 9 bases remained unmatched. Germline V gene lookup returns CDR1 SGDLS and CDR2 YYNGEE. The CDR3 runs 16 residues. The CDR3 coding sequence is TGTGCCAGCAGCGTAGGTGCGGGAGGGCCGAGGGATGAGCAGTTCTTC. It encodes CASSVGAGGPRDEQFF.

The rearrangement joins TRBV7-9 to TRBJ2-7, with D tentatively TRBD2 (6 bases). V was pared by 5 bases and J by 2 bases, with 19 bases between. CDR1 and CDR2 from the germline V gene are SEHNR and FQNEAQ (reference sequence). The CDR3 is 16 amino acids. CDR3 protein: CASSPDTRGLPYEQYF. The DNA of the CDR3 is TGTGCCAGCAGCCCAGACACGCGGGGCCTACCCTACGAGCAGTACTTC.

This chain uses TRBV18 with TRBJ1-2; 12 bases align to TRBD1. J gave up 8 bases and V 1 base, and 14 bases lay outside the gene matches. CDR1 and CDR2 from the germline V gene are KGHSH and LQKENI. The CDR3 runs to 18 residues. The CDR3 DNA reads TGTGCCAGCTCACCACGTCTGGGACAGGGGGCGACCATTTACGGCTACACCTTC. Translation gives CASSPRLGQGATIYGYTF.

The V call is TRBV5-1, the J call TRBJ2-5, with D unresolved. V shed 0 bases and J shed 2 bases, with 11 bases lying between them. This CDR3 has 15 amino acids. CDR1 is SGHRS and CDR2 is YFSETQ in the germline V gene. This chain's CDR3 is CASSLGQKIQETQYF. The CDR3 DNA reads TGCGCCAGCAGCTTGGGGCAGAAAATACAAGAGACCCAGTACTTC.

The gene calls are TRBV27 and TRBJ2-1; 7 bases agree with TRBD2. The V gene's germline CDR1 is MNHEY and CDR2 SMNVEV (reference sequence). Germline trimming cut 6 bases from V and 4 bases from J; bases unmatched to any gene: 3. This CDR3 spans 13 amino acids. CDR3 nucleotide sequence: TGTGCCAGCAGCCTAGCGGAGTACAATGAGCAGTTCTTC. Translating it yields CASSLAEYNEQFF.

This chain joins TRBV7-9 and TRBJ2-7; 9 positions agree with TRBD1. This CDR3 spans 15 amino acids. Losses at the gene ends were 2 bases for V and 5 bases for J; bases not matched to a gene: 7. Germline V CDR1 and CDR2: SEHNR, FQNEAQ (reference sequence). The CDR3 here is CASSLYRDRVHEQYF. The CDR3 DNA reads TGTGCCAGCAGCTTATATCGGGACAGGGTCCACGAGCAGTACTTC.

The gene calls are TRBV4-1 and TRBJ1-4; possible D gene TRBD1, 6 bases. Trimming removed 3 bases at V and 4 bases at J, with 15 bases between. The CDR3 has 16 residues. CDR1 and CDR2 (germline): MGHRA, YSYEKL. The CDR3 DNA is TGCGCCAGCAGCCACCCACTACAGGGCTATAATGAAAAACTGTTTTTT. It is translated as CASSHPLQGYNEKLFF.

The chain links TRBV6-5 to TRBJ2-2, with TRBD2 identical over 15 bases. The junction had 5 bases not matched to a gene; V was cut back by 2 bases and J by 10 bases. CDR3 length: 16 amino acids. Germline V lookup: CDR1 MNHEY, CDR2 SVGAGI. The CDR3 is CASSYDGLAGGQELFF. DNA of the CDR3: TGTGCCAGCAGTTACGACGGACTAGCGGGGGGGCAGGAGCTGTTTTTT.

The chain recombines TRBV19 with TRBJ1-2; D call uncertain. Trimming took 3 bases from V and 4 from J, leaving 12 bases between them. Per the germline V gene, CDR1 is LNHDA and CDR2 is SQIVND (reference sequence). The CDR3 extends over 14 amino acids. CDR3 sequence reads: CASSIRQRRYGYTF. In nucleotides, the CDR3 is TGTGCCAGTAGTATCCGGCAGCGCCGCTATGGCTACACCTTC.

In its sample, this clone was seen once. V gene TRBV11-1 combines with J gene TRBJ2-1; 8 bases fit TRBD1. Trimming cost V 4 bases and J 4 bases; bases outside gene matches: 9. CDR1 SGHAT and CDR2 FQDESV come from the germline V gene (reference sequence). This CDR3 has 16 residues. CDR3 in amino acids: CASSSGQGYLYNEQFF. The DNA of the CDR3 is TGTGCCAGCAGCTCCGGACAGGGATATTTATACAATGAGCAGTTCTTC.

The chain joins TRBV7-8 to TRBJ2-7; 8 nucleotides line up with TRBD2. Unmatched junction bases numbered 14, after V lost 1 base and J lost 6 bases. The germline CDR1 and CDR2 sequences are SGHVS and FQNEAQ. This CDR3 spans 17 amino acids. The CDR3 DNA is TGTGCCAGCAGCTTAGGTGTGAGGGTAGCGGGAACCCCCGAGCAGTACTTC. The encoded protein is CASSLGVRVAGTPEQYF. Drawing the rest from reference TRBV7-8 and TRBJ2-7, the complete variable domain is GAGVSQSPRYKVAKRGQDVALRCDPISGHVSLFWYQQALGQGPEFLTYFQNEAQLDKSGLPSDRFFAERPEGSVSTLKIQRTQQEDSAVYLCASSLGVRVAGTPEQYFGPGTRLTVT.